This T cell receptor beta chain was recovered during a study of CD8 T cells in ankylosing spondylitis (dated by TCRdb to the late 2010s). Notes on the research overall: The study profiled T cell receptor beta repertoires in healthy donors and ankylosing spondylitis patients to find disease-linked TCR variants. The full study cohort was made up of approximately 24 ankylosing spondylitis patients and 108 healthy donors. Peripheral blood samples were taken, and synovial fluid was additionally collected from ankylosing spondylitis patients.

This sample was sequenced with an Illumina HiSeq 2500. Quantitative 5'-RACE with molecular barcodes was the method used to prepare the TCR beta libraries. As for how the authors treated the data: A new computational method, built on a probabilistic model of VDJ rearrangement, was used to identify disease-linked TCR variants. TCRdb trimmed public reads at Q25 via fastp, called clones via MiXCR and kept in-frame beta chains. Rows with a matching CDR3 protein are joined into one entry that keeps the most common DNA and genes. The V and J calls, along with clone size, are taken from TCRdb and not from the paper's own processing. This sample holds some 250,000 distinct CDR3 sequences; about 10% were observed only once. The ten largest clones take up around 6.5% of the sample. Results the study describes overall, beyond this receptor: Some of the motif variants had been reported before in the synovial fluid and blood of reactive arthritis patients, a finding that suggests common disease-initiation mechanisms. Significant enrichment of the disease-linked clones was reported in matched synovial fluid samples from ankylosing spondylitis patients. The disease-linked clones showed a CD8+ phenotype and occurred at relatively low frequencies in peripheral blood. A TCR beta motif of seven or eight highly homologous amino acid variants appeared characteristic of blood from ankylosing spondylitis patients.

Concerning this clonotype itself: Its antigen remains undetermined. The input lacks base qualities; no much larger clone sits a single base away.

This TCR derives from a male donor with ankylosing spondylitis or in good health (not recorded which). Sample: blood, either unsorted or a sorted T cell fraction (not recorded which).

The nucleotide sequence reads as follows: TGTGCCAGCTGCCTAACAGCGGGGGCCATGTACCAAGAGACCCAGTACTTC. Its protein product is CASCLTAGAMYQETQYF. Rearrangement joined TRBV2 to TRBJ2-5, and 8 junctional nucleotides match TRBD2. V is pruned by 8 bases and J by 0 bases, leaving 14 bases of the junction without a gene match. For CDR1 and CDR2, the germline V gene lists SNHLY and FYNNEI. From the cysteine up to the phenylalanine, the CDR3 has a length of 17 residues. The read is trimmed to its CDR3 DNA, 51 bases read in frame from base 1.